Sequencing of this TCR beta chain was carried out in a study of T cells in Graves' hyperthyroidism and ophthalmopathy. Overall study findings and caveats: Researchers found most expanded thyroid clonotypes above 0.001 in blood as well.

The CDR3 consists of 16 residues. V gave up 0 bases and J gave up 0 bases, with 10 bases separating them. CDR1 and CDR2 from the germline V gene are SGHDT and YYEEEE. A patient was excluded if there was uncontrolled infection, other autoimmune disease, pregnancy or lactation. Worth noting for this clonotype: Its target is not known.

The CDR3 regions of TCR beta were amplified from RNA transcripts. During a first-round RT-PCR of the TCR CDR3, the HTBI primer set was used. TCRdb ran MiXCR on the multiplex PCR reads and lists one entry per CDR3 protein. The sample lists about 400,000 distinct CDR3 sequences, about 15% seen once, with approximately 30% in the top ten. Sample: blood. This TCR was recovered from a woman younger than 45 with Graves' hyperthyroidism. V gene TRBV5-6 combines with J gene TRBJ1-3; the D is unclear. CDR3 protein: CASSLALGSSGNTIYF. The DNA for the CDR3 is TGTGCCAGCAGCTTGGCCCTGGGGAGCTCTGGAAACACCATATATTTT.